This T cell receptor beta chain stems from a study of Graves' ophthalmopathy and Graves' hyperthyroidism. All donors with ophthalmopathy were recorded as having moderate-to-severe activity, CAS ≥3, NOSPECS ≥4 and a duration under 3 months. Patients were left out if they had other autoimmune diseases, uncontrolled infections, pregnancy or lactation. Clinical symptoms, serum thyroxine, TRAb, thyroid ultrasound and orbital computed tomography determined diagnosis. Using RNA transcripts, the TCR beta CDR3 regions were amplified. HTBI primers served in a first-round RT-PCR, which a second-round multiplex PCR followed. MiXCR, run by TCRdb on the multiplex PCR reads, gives a single entry per CDR3 protein. The data hold about 700,000 distinct CDR3 sequences, with 40% observed a single time. Study outcomes and limitations: This model predicted ophthalmopathy progression (sensitivity around 71%, specificity around 72%).

The CDR3 has 14 residues. Trimming stripped 6 bases from V and 6 bases from J, with 12 bases between. This clonotype was recorded at least ten times. Its antigen is unknown. This rearrangement joins TRBV12-3 or TRBV12-4 to TRBJ1-6, with D tentatively TRBD1 (6 bases). This TCR came from an adult man with Graves' ophthalmopathy. Sequencing was performed on peripheral blood. CDR3 amino acids: CASSHNRANSPLHF. CDR3 DNA: TGTGCCAGCAGCCACAACAGGGCTAATTCACCCCTCCACTTT.